The clone carrying this T cell receptor (beta chain) has a handful of counts. Its antigen remains unknown. The TCR beta libraries were generated through quantitative 5'-RACE incorporating molecular barcodes. TCRdb passed the 5' RACE reads through MiXCR, listing each CDR3 protein once. Of fewer than 350,000 distinct CDR3 sequences in the sample, around a tenth were seen once. The CDR3 consists of 13 residues. Germline values: CDR1 DFQATT, CDR2 SNEGSKA (reference sequence). V dropped 4 bases and J dropped 8 bases, with 15 bases sitting between them. The data stem from a study of CD8 T cells in ankylosing spondylitis. Regarding the study as a whole: Seemingly characteristic of ankylosing spondylitis blood was a TCR beta motif consisting of about 8 highly homologous variants. As reported, disease-linked clones showed significant enrichment in matched ankylosing spondylitis synovial fluid. In synovial fluid and blood from reactive arthritis, some motif variants were previously reported.

This TCR derives from a female donor with ankylosing spondylitis or in good health (not recorded which). Specimen: blood, either unsorted or a sorted T cell fraction (not recorded which). The chain combines TRBV20-1 with TRBJ2-1; possibly TRBD1 or TRBD2 for D (5 bases each). The CDR3 protein is CSAKSPRGDEQFF. In DNA, the CDR3 is TGCAGTGCTAAGAGCCCTCGAGGGGATGAGCAGTTCTTC.